Reported below is one T cell receptor beta chain. No antigen is known for it. Here immunoSEQ multiplex PCR was the method, and the copy in TCRdb shows in-frame clones only, minus some. The sample lists some 96,000 clones; almost 90% were seen once. This sample was taken from a study of radiotherapy plus CTLA-4 blockade in lung cancer. Findings and limits, study-wide: Radiotherapy was combined with ipilimumab, and tumor-derived TCR clones then expanded in blood.

The V gene's germline CDR1 is SGHAT and CDR2 FQNNGV. The junction had 16 bases not matched to a gene; V was cut back by 5 bases and J by 7 bases. The CDR3 length is 18 residues. Focal radiation and CTLA-4 blockade (ipilimumab) were tested in chemo-refractory metastatic non-small-cell lung cancer patients. This specimen was peripheral blood, taken from a patient treated with radiotherapy plus ipilimumab. The receptor was isolated from a human donor with non-small cell lung cancer that progressed on radiotherapy plus ipilimumab. V gene TRBV11-2 combines with J gene TRBJ2-7; 14 bases agree with TRBD2. The CDR3 DNA sequence: TGTGCCAGCAGCATTAGACTAGCGGGAGGGCTTGCAGCCAGGGAGCAGTACTTC. Translated: CASSIRLAGGLAAREQYF.